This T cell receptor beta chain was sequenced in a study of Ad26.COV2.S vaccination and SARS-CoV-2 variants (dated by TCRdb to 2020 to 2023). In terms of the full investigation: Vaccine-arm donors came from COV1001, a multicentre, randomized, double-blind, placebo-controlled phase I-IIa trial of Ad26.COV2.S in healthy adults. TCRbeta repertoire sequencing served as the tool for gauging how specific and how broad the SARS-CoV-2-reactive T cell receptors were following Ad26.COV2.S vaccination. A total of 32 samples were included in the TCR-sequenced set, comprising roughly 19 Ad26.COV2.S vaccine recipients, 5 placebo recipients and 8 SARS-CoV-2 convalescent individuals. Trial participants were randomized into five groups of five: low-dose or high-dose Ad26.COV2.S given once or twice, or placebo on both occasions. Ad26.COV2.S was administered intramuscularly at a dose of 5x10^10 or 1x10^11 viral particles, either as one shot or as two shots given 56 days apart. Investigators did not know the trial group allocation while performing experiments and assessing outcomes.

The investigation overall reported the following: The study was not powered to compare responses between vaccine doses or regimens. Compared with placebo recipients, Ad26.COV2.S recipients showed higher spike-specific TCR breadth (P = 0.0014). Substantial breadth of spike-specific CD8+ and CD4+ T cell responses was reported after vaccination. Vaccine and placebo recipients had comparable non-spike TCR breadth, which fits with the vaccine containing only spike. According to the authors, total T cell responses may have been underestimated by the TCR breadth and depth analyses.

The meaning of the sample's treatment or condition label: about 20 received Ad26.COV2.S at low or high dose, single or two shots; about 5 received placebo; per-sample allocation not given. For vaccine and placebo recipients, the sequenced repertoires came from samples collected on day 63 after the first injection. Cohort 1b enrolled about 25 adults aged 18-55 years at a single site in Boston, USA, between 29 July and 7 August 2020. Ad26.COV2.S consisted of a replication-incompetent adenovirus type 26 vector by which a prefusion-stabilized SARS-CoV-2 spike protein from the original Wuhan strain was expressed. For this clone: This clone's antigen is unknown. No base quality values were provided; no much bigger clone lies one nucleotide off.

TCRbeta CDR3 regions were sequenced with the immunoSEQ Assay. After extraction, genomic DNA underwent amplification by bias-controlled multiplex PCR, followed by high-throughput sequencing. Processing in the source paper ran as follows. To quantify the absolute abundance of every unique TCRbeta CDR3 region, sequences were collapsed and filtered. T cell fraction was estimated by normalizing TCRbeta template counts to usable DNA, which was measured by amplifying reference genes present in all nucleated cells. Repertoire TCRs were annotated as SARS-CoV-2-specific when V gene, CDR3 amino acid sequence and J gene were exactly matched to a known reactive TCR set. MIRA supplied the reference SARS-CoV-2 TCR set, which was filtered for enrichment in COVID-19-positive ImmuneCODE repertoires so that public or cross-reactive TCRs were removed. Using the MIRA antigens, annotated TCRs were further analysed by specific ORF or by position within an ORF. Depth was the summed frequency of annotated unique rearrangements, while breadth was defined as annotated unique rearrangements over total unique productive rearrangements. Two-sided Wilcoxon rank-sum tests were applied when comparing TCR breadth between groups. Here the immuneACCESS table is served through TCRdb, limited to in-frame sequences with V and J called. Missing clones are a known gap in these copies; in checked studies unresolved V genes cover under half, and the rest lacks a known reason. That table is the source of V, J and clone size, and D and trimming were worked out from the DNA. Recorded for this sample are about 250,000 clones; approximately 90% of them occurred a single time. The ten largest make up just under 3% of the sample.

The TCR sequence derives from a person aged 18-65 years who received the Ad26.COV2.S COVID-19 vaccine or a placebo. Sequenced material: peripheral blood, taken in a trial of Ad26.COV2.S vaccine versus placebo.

The bases read TGTGCCAGCAGCTTTACTAGCGGGGGAACCAATGAGCAGTTCTTC. Its amino acids are CASSFTSGGTNEQFF. This chain is built from TRBV11-2 and TRBJ2-1; 11 bases in the middle match TRBD2. The CDR3 sequence holds 15 residues, the cysteine and phenylalanine included. Only the CDR3 portion is preserved as DNA: 45 bases, with reading frame beginning at the first base. Trimming leaves V shorter by 3 bases and J shorter by 6 bases, with the junction holding 4 bases beyond the gene matches. CDR1 and CDR2 were assigned from the germline V gene as SGHAT and FQNNGV.